Shown below are 2 T cell receptor beta chains from a single sample sequenced in a study of a mutant IDH1 vaccine in newly diagnosed glioma. Time point meaning: week 47, end of study. With topical imiquimod, each dose of the vaccine consisted of 300 ug of mutant IDH1 20-mer peptide. Data came from immunoSEQ multiplex PCR; TCRdb stores just in-frame clones and leaves some out. The sample shows fewer than 95,000 clones, approximately 80% of them seen only once. Their target antigens are unknown. The sample consisted of PBMCs, taken from a glioma patient whose treatment included an IDH1 peptide vaccine. These receptors were obtained from a man aged 35 to 55 with glioma.

V and J are TRBV30 and TRBJ1-1, with a possible D match to TRBD1 (6 bases). The germline V gene has CDR1 GTSNPN and CDR2 SVGIG (reference sequence). This CDR3 has 11 amino acids. Between the trimmed V and J ends, which lost 4 bases and 7 bases, there was a span of 10 bases. The CDR3 loop is CAWTGVVEAFF. The DNA for the CDR3 is TGTGCCTGGACAGGGGTGGTTGAAGCTTTCTTT.

V and J are TRBV19 and TRBJ1-5; D remains unclear. This CDR3 comprises 16 residues. Germline values: CDR1 LNHDA, CDR2 SQIVND (reference sequence). Trimming shortened V by 1 base and J by 5 bases, and 15 bases separated the two germline ends. The CDR3 sequence is CASSIATPRGDQPQHF. The CDR3 DNA follows: TGTGCCAGTAGTATAGCCACCCCCCGTGGGGATCAGCCCCAGCATTTT. Variable domain in full (rest from reference TRBV19 and TRBJ1-5): DGGITQSPKYLFRKEGQNVTLSCEQNLNHDAMYWYRQDPGQGLRLIYYSQIVNDFQKGDIAEGYSVSREKKESFPLTVTSAQKNPTAFYLCASSIATPRGDQPQHFGDGTRLSIL.